Listed here is a single T cell receptor (beta chain). Its antigen is still unknown. A Human TCR Profiling Kit was used to prepare UMI-labeled 5' RACE TCRbeta libraries. Every TCRbeta library was prepared in parallel, with the same number of PCR cycles used for all of the libraries. As for the original processing: Between about 2,700 and 20,000 functional CDR3beta clonotypes were contained in each TCRbeta library. MIGEC 1.2.9 was used for UMI extraction and consensus assembly, with at least three reads per UMI being required. In-frame CDR3beta repertoires were extracted with MiXCR 3.0.3. Each sample was downsampled to 42,000 randomly selected UMIs before diversity metrics were calculated in VDJtools 1.2.1. For the top 3,000 clones of each sample pair, the repertoire overlap metrics D, R and F2 were calculated in VDJtools. The reads underwent TCRdb reprocessing, giving one record for each CDR3 protein sequence and no DNA. None of the V and J calls come from the authors' own analysis; TCRdb made them. The table kept for this sample lists 9,000 to 15,000 distinct CDR3 sequences. The ten largest clones add up to approximately 15% of the sample.

The germline V gene sets CDR1 to MGHRA and CDR2 to YSYEKL. The CDR3 spans 15 residues, from the cysteine through the phenylalanine. A DNA sequence was not provided. This specimen comes from a study of human CD8 memory T cell subsets (dated by TCRdb to 2020 to 2022). Background on the whole study: TCRbeta repertoires of stem-like (TSTEM), progenitor exhausted-like (TPEX) and effector memory CD8+ T cell subsets were compared to assess their clonal relationships. Six donors each provided TSTEM, TPEX and effector memory subsets, and TCRbeta repertoires were obtained from all six.

Density gradient separation was used to isolate peripheral blood mononuclear cells from buffy coats of healthy donors. In the study, negative magnetic separation with EasySep or MojoSort CD8+ T cell isolation kits was used to enrich total CD8+ T cells. For each subset, total RNA was extracted using an RNeasy Mini Kit from duplicate vials of about 150,000 sorted CD8+ T cells. The PBMCs were used either fresh or after being cryopreserved in fetal bovine serum with about 10% DMSO. Fluorescence-activated cell sorting on a FACSAria III was used to sort CD8+ T cell subsets to purity. Points the paper makes about the study in general: Only TCRbeta chains were sequenced, and repertoire comparisons rested on several donors tested with paired t-tests and Bonferroni correction. Although both stem-like subsets shared clonotypes with effector memory cells, the overlap between TSTEM and TPEX repertoires was minimal, suggesting distinct antigen spectra for the TSTEM and TPEX subsets. Chao1 estimates suggested greater repertoire diversity in TSTEM than in TPEX subsets, potentially reflecting a broader range of specificities. Normalized Shannon-Wiener diversity was similarly high in the TSTEM and TPEX subsets, while the effector memory subsets were comparatively less diverse.

The origin of this receptor is a human donor in good health. Sequences were obtained from CD8+ T cells from PBMCs. The V and J segments used are TRBV4-1 and TRBJ1-1. The CDR3 reads as follows: CASSPGGLRNTEAFF.